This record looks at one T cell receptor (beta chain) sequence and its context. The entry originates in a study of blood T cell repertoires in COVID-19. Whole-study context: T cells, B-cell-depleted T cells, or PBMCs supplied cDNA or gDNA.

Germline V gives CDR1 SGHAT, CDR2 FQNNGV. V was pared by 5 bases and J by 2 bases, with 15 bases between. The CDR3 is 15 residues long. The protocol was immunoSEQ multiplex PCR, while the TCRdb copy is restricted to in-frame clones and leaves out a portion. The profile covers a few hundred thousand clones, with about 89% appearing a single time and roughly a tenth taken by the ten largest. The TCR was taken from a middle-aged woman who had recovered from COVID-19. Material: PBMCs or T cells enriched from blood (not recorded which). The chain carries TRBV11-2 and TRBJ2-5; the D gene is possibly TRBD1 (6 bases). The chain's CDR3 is CASSATGFGQETQYF. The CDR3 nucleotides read TGTGCCAGCAGCGCCACAGGGTTCGGGCAAGAGACCCAGTACTTC.